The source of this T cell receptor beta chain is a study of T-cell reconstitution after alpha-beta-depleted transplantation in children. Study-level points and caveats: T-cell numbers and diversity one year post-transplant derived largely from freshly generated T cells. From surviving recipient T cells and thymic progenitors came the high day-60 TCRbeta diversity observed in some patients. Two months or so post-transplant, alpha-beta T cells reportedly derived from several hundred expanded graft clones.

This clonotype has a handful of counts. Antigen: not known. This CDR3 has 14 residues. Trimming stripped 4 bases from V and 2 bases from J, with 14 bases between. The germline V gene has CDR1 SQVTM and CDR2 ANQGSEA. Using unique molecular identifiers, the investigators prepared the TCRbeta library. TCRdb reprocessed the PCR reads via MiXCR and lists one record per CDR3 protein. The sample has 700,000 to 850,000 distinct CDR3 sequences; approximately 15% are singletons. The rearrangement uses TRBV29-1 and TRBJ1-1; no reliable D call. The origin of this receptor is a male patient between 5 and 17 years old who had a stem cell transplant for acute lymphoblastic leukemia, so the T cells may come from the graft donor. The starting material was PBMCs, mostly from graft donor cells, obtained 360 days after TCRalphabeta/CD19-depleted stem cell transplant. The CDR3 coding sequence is TGCAGCGTTGTGGGCAGCTCACTTAACACTGAAGCTTTCTTT. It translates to CSVVGSSLNTEAFF. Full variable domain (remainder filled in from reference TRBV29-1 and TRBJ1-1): SAVISQKPSRDICQRGTSLTIQCQVDSQVTMMFWYRQQPGQSLTLIATANQGSEATYESGFVIDKFPISRPNLTFSTLTVSNMSPEDSSIYLCSVVGSSLNTEAFFGQGTRLTVV.